What follows is one TCR beta chain and its context. The data originate from a study of blood T cell repertoires in COVID-19. In the source study's methods: From reference gene primer amplification, estimates of nucleated cell counts were derived. This table comes from immunoSEQ multiplex PCR, and its TCRdb copy is limited to in-frame clones, with some not included. V, J and clone size reflect that table, while D and trimming were determined from the DNA. The sample contains approximately 670,000 clones, around 89% of which appear only once. CDR1 is MGHDK and CDR2 is SYGVNS in the germline V gene. The V end lost 2 bases, the J end lost 4 bases, and 15 bases lay between the germline ends. This CDR3 region has 15 residues.

The sample comprised peripheral blood. The clonotype comes from a woman aged 18-29 years with acute or convalescent COVID-19. This chain links TRBV25-1 with TRBJ2-7, with D tentatively TRBD1 (7 bases). The CDR3 region is CASSESGPGGYEQYF. The CDR3 DNA reads as TGTGCCAGCAGTGAAAGCGGCCCAGGGGGGTACGAGCAGTACTTC.